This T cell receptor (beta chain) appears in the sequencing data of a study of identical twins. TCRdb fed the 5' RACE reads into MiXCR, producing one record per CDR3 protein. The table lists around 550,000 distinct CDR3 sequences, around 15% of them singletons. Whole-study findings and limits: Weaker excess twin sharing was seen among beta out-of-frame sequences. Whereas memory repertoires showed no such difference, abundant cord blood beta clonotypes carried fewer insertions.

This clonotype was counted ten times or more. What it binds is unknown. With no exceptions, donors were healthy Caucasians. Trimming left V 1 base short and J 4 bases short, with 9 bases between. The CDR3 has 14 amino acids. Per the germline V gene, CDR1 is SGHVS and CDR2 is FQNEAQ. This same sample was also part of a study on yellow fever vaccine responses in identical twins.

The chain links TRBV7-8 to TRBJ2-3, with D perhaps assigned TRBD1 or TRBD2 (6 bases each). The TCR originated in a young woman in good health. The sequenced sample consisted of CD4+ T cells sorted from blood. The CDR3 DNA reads TGTGCCAGCAGCTTAGGAGGGGGGTCAGATACGCAGTATTTT. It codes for CASSLGGGSDTQYF.